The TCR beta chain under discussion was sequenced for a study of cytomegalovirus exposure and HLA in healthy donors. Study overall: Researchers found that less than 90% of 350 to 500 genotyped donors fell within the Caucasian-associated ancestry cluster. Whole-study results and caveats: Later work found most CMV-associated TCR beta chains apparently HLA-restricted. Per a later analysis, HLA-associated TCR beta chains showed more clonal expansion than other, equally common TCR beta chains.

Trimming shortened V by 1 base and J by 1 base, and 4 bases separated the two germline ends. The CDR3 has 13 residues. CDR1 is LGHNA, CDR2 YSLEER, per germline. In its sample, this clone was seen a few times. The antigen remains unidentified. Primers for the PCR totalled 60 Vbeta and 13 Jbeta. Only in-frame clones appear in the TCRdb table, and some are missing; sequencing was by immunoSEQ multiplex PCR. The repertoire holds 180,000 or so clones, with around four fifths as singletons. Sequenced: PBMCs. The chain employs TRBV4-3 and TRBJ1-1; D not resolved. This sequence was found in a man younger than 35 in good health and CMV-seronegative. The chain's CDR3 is CASSQVENTEAFF. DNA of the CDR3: TGCGCCAGCAGCCAAGTAGAGAACACTGAAGCTTTCTTT.